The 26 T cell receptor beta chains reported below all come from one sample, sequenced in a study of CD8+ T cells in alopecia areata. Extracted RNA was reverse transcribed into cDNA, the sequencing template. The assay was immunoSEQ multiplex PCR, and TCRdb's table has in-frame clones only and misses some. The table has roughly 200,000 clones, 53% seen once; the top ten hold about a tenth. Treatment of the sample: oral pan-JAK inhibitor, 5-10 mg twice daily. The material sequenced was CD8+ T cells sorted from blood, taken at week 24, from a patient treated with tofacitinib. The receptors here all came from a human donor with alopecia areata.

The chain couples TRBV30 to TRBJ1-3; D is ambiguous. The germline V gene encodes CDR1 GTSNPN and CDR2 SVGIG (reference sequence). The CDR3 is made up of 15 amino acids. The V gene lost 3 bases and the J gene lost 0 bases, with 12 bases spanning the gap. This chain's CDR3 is CAWRDPLLSGNTIYF. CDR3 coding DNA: TGTGCCTGGAGGGACCCGTTGCTCTCTGGAAACACCATATATTTT.

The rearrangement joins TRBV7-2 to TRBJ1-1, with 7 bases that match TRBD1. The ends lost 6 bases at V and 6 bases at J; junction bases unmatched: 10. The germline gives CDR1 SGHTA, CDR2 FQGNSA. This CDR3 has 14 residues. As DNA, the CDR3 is TGTGCCAGCAGTTTTTCGACAGGGTTGGCTGAAGCTTTCTTT. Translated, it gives CASSFSTGLAEAFF.

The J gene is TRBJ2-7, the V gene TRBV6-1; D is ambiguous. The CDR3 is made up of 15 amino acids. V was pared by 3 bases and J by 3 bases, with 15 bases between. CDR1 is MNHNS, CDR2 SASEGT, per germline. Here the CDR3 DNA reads TGTGCCAGCAGTGAGGGTAGTAGCCTCCACTACGAGCAGTACTTC. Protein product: CASSEGSSLHYEQYF.

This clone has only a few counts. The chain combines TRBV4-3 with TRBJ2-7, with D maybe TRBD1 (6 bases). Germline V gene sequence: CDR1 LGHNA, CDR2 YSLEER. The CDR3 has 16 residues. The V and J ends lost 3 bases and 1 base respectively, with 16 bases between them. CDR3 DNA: TGCGCCAGCAGCCACTCTTCAGGGGATAGGTCCTACGAGCAGTACTTC. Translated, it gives CASSHSSGDRSYEQYF.

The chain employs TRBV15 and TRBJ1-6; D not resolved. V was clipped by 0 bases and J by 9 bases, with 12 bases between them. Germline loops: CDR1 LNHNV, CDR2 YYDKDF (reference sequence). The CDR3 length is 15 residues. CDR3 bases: TGTGCCACCAGCAGAGATGTGTCAAGTAGTTCACCCCTCCACTTT. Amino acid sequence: CATSRDVSSSSPLHF.

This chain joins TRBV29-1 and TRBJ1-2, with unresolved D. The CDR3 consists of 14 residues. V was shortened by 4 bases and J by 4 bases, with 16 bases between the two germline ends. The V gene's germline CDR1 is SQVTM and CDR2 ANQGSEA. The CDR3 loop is CSVAGSRAPYGYTF. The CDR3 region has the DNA TGCAGCGTTGCGGGAAGTCGAGCACCCTATGGCTACACCTTC.

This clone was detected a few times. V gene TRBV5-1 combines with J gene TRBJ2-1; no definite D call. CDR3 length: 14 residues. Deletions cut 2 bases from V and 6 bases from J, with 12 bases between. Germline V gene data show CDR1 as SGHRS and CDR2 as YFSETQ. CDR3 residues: CASSFGSSRNEQFF. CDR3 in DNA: TGCGCCAGCAGCTTCGGGTCTTCACGCAATGAGCAGTTCTTC.

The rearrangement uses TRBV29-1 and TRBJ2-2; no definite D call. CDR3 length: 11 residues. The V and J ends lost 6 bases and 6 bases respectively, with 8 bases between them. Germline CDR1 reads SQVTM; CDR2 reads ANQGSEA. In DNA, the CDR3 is TGCAGCGTCGGAACATCCGGGGAGCTGTTTTTT. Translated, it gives CSVGTSGELFF.

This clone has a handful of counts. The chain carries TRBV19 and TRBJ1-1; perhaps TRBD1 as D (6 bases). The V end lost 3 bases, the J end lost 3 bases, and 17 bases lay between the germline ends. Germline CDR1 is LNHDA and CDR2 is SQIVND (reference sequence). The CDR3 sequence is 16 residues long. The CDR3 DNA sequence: TGTGCCAGTAGTATTCGTCAGGGGTCGAGCGACACTGAAGCTTTCTTT. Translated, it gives CASSIRQGSSDTEAFF.

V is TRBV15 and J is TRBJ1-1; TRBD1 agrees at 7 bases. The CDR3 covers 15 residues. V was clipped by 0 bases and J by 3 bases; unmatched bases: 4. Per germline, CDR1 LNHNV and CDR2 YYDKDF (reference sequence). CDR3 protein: CATSRDQGGYTEAFF. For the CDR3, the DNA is TGTGCCACCAGCAGAGACCAGGGGGGCTACACTGAAGCTTTCTTT.

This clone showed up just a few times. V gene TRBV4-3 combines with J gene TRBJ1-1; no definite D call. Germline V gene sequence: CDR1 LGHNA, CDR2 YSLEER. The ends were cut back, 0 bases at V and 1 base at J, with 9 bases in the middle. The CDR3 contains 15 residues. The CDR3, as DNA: TGCGCCAGCAGCCAAGATGATAAGCCGAACACTGAAGCTTTCTTT. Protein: CASSQDDKPNTEAFF.

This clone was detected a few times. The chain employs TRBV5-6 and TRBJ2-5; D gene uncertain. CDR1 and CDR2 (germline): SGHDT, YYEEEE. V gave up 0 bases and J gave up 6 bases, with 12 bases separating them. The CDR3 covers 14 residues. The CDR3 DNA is TGTGCCAGCAGCTTGGACAATTTTCGTAAGACCCAGTACTTC. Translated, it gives CASSLDNFRKTQYF.

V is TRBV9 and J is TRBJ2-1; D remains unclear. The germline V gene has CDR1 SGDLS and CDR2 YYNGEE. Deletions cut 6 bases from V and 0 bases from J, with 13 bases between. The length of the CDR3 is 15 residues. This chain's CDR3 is CASTATATSYNEQFF. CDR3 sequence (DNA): TGTGCCAGCACAGCGACTGCCACCTCCTACAATGAGCAGTTCTTC.

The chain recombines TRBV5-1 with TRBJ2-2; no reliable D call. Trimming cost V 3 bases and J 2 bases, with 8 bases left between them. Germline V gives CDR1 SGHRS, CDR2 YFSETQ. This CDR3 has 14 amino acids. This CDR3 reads CASSSILNTGELFF. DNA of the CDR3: TGCGCCAGCAGCTCTATACTAAACACCGGGGAGCTGTTTTTT.

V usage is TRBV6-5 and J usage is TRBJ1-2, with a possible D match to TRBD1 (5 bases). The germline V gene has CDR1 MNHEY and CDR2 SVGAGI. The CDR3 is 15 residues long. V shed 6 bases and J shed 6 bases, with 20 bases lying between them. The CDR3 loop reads CASSAGRGGKDGYTF. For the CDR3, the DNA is TGTGCCAGCAGCGCTGGGCGGGGCGGTAAGGATGGCTACACCTTC.

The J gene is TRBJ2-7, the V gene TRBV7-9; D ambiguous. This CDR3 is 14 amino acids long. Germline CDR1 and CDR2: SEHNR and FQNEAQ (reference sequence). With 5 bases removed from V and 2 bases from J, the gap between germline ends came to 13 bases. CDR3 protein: CASSHPQTPYEQYF. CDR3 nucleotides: TGTGCCAGCAGCCATCCACAGACCCCCTACGAGCAGTACTTC.

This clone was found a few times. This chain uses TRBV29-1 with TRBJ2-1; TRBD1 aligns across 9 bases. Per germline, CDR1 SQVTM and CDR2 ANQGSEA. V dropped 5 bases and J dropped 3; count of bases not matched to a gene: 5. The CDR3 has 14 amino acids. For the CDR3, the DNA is TGCAGCGTTCCGGACAGGGGAATCTACAATGAGCAGTTCTTC. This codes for CSVPDRGIYNEQFF.

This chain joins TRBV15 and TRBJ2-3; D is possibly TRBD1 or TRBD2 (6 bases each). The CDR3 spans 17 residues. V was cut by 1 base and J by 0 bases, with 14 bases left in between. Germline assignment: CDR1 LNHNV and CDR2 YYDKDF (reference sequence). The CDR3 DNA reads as TGTGCCACCAGCAGAGTCATTGGGGGGCCCAGCACAGATACGCAGTATTTT. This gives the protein CATSRVIGGPSTDTQYF.

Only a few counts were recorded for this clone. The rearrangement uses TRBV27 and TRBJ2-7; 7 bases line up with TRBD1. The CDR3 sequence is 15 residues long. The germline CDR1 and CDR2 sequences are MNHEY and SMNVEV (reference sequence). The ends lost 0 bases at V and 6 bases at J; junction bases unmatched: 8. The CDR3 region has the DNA TGTGCCAGCAGTTTATCGGCAGGGGGAAAGGCCGAGCAGTACTTC. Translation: CASSLSAGGKAEQYF.

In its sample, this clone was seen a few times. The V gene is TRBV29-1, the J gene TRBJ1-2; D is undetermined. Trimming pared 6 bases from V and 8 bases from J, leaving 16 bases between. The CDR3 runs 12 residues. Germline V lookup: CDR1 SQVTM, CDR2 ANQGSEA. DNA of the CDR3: TGCAGCGTACCCTCCCCCCCGACCGGCTACACCTTC. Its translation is CSVPSPPTGYTF.

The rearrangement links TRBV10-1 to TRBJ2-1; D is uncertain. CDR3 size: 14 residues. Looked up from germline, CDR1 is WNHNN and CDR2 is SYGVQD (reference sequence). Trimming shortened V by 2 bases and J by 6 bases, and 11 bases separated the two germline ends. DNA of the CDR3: TGCGCCAGCAGTGAGGTGGGCCCTTCCAATGAGCAGTTCTTC. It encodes CASSEVGPSNEQFF.

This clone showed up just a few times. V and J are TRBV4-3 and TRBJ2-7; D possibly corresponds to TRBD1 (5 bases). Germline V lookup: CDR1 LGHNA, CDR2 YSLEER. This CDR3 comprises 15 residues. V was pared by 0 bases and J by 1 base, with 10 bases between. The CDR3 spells CASSQDRAGSYEQYF. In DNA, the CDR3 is TGCGCCAGCAGCCAAGATAGGGCAGGGTCCTACGAGCAGTACTTC.

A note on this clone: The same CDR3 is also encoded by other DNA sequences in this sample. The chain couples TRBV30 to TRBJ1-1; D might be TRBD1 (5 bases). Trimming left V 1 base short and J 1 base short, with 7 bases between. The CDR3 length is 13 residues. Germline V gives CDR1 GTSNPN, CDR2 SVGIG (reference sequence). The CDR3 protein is CAWSATGNTEAFF. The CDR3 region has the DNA TGTGCCTGGAGTGCAACAGGGAACACTGAAGCTTTCTTT.

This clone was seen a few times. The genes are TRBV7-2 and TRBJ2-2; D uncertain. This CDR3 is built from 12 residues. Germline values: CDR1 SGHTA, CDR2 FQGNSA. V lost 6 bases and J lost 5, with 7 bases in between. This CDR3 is CASRLSTGELFF. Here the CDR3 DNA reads TGTGCCAGCAGGCTATCAACCGGGGAGCTGTTTTTT.

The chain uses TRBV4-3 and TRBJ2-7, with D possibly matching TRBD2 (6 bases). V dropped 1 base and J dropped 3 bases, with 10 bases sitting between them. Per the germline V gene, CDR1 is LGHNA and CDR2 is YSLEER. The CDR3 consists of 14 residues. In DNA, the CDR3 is TGCGCCAGCAGCCAAGGTGGAGCGGGCTACGAGCAGTACTTC. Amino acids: CASSQGGAGYEQYF.

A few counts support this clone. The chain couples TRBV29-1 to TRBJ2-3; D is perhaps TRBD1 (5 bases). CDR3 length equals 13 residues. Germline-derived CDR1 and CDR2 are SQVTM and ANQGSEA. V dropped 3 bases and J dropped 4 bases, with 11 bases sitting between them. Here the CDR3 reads CSVDSSGSDTQYF. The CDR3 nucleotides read TGCAGCGTTGATTCGTCAGGGTCAGATACGCAGTATTTT.